This passage covers 10 T cell receptor beta chains from one sample sequenced in a study of CD8+CD57+ T cells in acquired aplastic anemia listed by TCRdb under 2018. The listed sequencing device is Illumina HiSeq 2000. TCR beta VDJ combination and CDR3 sequence profiling used genomic DNA as the template. In-frame beta chains were kept once TCRdb had trimmed the public reads at Q25 with fastp and called clones with MiXCR. CDR3 protein sequences are deduplicated, and each keeps its most common genes and DNA. This sample lists around 500,000 distinct CDR3 sequences; over 25% were detected once. The ten largest clones represent 0.82% of the sample. Flow cytometry had shown CD8+CD57+ cell expansion in the patients selected for sequencing. Sequenced input: sorted CD4+, CD8+, or CD8+CD57+ T cells (not recorded which) from PBMCs. The receptor source for this set is a human donor with aplastic anemia.

V gene TRBV29-1 combines with J gene TRBJ1-2; D is undetermined. Germline V lookup: CDR1 SQVTM, CDR2 ANQGSEA. The V end lost 4 bases, the J end lost 6 bases, and 6 bases lay between the germline ends. CDR3 length: 10 amino acids. The CDR3 DNA sequence: TGCAGCGTTGGTTCAGATGGCTACACCTTC. Its translation: CSVGSDGYTF.

This clonotype showed up many times. This chain uses TRBV24-1 with TRBJ2-1; D possibly corresponds to TRBD1 (6 bases). The V gene lost 5 bases and the J gene lost 10 bases, with 14 bases spanning the gap. CDR1 KGHDR and CDR2 SFDVKD come from the germline V gene. The CDR3 has 13 amino acids. The CDR3 DNA reads as TGTGCCACCAGTGGCACCACAGGGAAGGAGCAGTTCTTC. Translation: CATSGTTGKEQFF.

The rearrangement links TRBV5-1 to TRBJ2-7, with 9 bases lining up with TRBD2. With V trimmed by 3 bases and J by 6 bases, 13 bases remained unmatched. CDR1 is SGHRS, CDR2 YFSETQ, per germline. This CDR3 has 16 amino acids. As DNA, the CDR3 is TGCGCCAGCAGCTGGAGGGATGCTAGCGGGATAGGCGAGCAGTACTTC. Translated: CASSWRDASGIGEQYF.

This clonotype was observed at least ten times. CDR3 protein: CSGGQGTYEQYF. The CDR3 nucleotides are TGCAGTGGGGGACAGGGAACCTACGAGCAGTACTTC. V is TRBV20-1 and J is TRBJ2-7; 9 nucleotides agree with TRBD1. This CDR3 region has 12 residues. The junction had 3 bases not matched to a gene; V was cut back by 7 bases and J by 2 bases. Germline CDR1 DFQATT, CDR2 SNEGSKA (reference sequence).

The rearrangement joins TRBV9 to TRBJ1-1, with unresolved D. Germline assignment: CDR1 SGDLS and CDR2 YYNGEE. There are 14 residues in the CDR3. V dropped 0 bases and J dropped 7 bases, with 13 bases sitting between them. The CDR3 nucleotides are TGTGCCAGCAGCGTAGGGCTTACAGATCATGAAGCTTTCTTT. Protein: CASSVGLTDHEAFF.

This clonotype was detected ten times or more. The V gene is TRBV10-1, the J gene TRBJ2-7, with 8 bases identical to TRBD1. With V trimmed by 6 bases and J by 2 bases, 6 bases remained unmatched. The length of the CDR3 is 14 residues. Germline values: CDR1 WNHNN, CDR2 SYGVQD (reference sequence). The CDR3 sequence: CASSHGQGPYEQYF. The CDR3, as DNA: TGCGCCAGCAGCCATGGACAGGGACCCTACGAGCAGTACTTC.

The V gene is TRBV3-1, the J gene TRBJ1-1; maybe TRBD1 (5 bases). The V and J ends lost 6 bases and 0 bases respectively, with 11 bases between them. Germline values: CDR1 LGHDT, CDR2 YNNKEL (reference sequence). CDR3 size: 14 residues. CDR3: CASSSNRLNTEAFF. The CDR3 DNA sequence: TGTGCCAGCAGTTCTAACAGGCTGAACACTGAAGCTTTCTTT.

In the case of this clonotype: At one end, the junction sequence differs from germline, possibly due to a read error. The chain employs TRBV14 and TRBJ2-5; D tentatively fits TRBD1 or TRBD2 (5 bases each). Per germline, CDR1 SGHDN and CDR2 FVKESK. This CDR3 has 11 residues. CDR3 bases: TGTACCAGCAGCCAAGAGGGGATACAGTACTTC. It is translated as CTSSQEGIQYF.

With regard to this clonotype: The conserved phenylalanine or tryptophan normally closing the CDR3 is absent here, so this likely arose from a read error. The gene calls are TRBV20-1 and TRBJ1-1; perhaps TRBD1 as D (5 bases). The V gene's germline CDR1 is DFQATT and CDR2 SNEGSKA (reference sequence). This CDR3 contains 14 residues. V lost 1 base and J 6 bases, leaving 15 bases between the germline ends. The CDR3 bases are TGCAGTGCTAGAGGGATGTACGGGACGGCTGAAGCTTTCCTT. Residues: CSARGMYGTAEAFL.

The CDR3 DNA follows: TGCAGTGCTAGAGATCTTAGACAGGGGAGTAATTCACCCCTCCACTTT. Amino acid sequence: CSARDLRQGSNSPLHF. The chain links TRBV20-1 to TRBJ1-6, with 8 bases aligning to TRBD1. The CDR3 runs to 16 residues. The J segment lost 6 bases and the V segment lost 0 bases, leaving 7 bases of the junction unmatched. Germline V gene data show CDR1 as DFQATT and CDR2 as SNEGSKA (reference sequence).